The T cell receptor (beta chain) under discussion was sequenced for a study of long-term antiretroviral therapy in people with HIV. Findings and caveats of the study: Diversity rose after ART but stayed below transplant donor controls.

Notes on this clone: Its antigen remains unidentified.

V trimming: 4 bases; J trimming: 2 bases; junction bases outside the gene matches: 6. The CDR3 is 15 amino acids. Germline V gene data show CDR1 as SGHTA and CDR2 as FQGNSA. Sequencing used immunoSEQ v3.0 at survey level. Method: immunoSEQ multiplex PCR; TCRdb's copy keeps in-frame clones and lacks some. Of roughly 16,000 clones in the sample, around 79% were seen once. The genes are TRBV7-2 and TRBJ2-7; 9 bases map to TRBD2. The source is a middle-aged woman with HIV. The material sequenced was unsorted PBMCs, taken 2.3 years after starting antiretroviral therapy. The CDR3 region is CASSSPGLAPYEQYF. CDR3 sequence (DNA): TGTGCCAGCAGCTCTCCGGGACTAGCCCCCTACGAGCAGTACTTC.